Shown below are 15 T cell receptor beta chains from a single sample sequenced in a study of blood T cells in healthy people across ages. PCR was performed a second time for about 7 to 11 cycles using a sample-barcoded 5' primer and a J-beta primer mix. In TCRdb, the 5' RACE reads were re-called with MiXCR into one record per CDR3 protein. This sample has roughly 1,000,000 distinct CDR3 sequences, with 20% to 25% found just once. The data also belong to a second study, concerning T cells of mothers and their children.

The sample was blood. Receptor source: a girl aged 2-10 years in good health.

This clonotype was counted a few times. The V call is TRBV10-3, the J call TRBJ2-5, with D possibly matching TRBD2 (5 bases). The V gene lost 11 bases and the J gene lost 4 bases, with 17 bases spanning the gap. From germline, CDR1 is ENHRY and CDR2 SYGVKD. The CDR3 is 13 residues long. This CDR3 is CASAEGSSETQYF. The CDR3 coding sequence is TGTGCCTCCGCCGAGGGATCGTCAGAGACCCAGTACTTC.

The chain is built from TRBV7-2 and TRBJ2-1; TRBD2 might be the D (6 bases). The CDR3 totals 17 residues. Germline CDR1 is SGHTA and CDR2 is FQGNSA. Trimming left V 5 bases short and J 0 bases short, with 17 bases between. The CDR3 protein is CASSRGTLVSSYNEQFF. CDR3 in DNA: TGTGCCAGCAGCAGAGGGACTCTAGTCAGCTCCTACAATGAGCAGTTCTTC.

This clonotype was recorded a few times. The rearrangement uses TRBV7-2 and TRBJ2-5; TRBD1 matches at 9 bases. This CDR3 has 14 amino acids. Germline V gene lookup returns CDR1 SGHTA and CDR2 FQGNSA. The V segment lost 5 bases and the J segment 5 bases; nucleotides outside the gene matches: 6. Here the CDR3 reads CASSADRGRETQYF. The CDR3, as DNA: TGTGCCAGCAGCGCCGACAGGGGGAGGGAGACCCAGTACTTC.

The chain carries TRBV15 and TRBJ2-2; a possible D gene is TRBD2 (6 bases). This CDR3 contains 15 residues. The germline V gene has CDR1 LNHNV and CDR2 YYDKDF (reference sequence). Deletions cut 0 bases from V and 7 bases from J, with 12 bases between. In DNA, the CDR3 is TGTGCCACCAGCAGAGATAGCAGGCGGGACGGGGAGCTGTTTTTT. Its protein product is CATSRDSRRDGELFF. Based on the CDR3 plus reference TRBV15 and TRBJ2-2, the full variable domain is DAMVIQNPRYQVTQFGKPVTLSCSQTLNHNVMYWYQQKSSQAPKLLFHYYDKDFNNEADTPDNFQSRRPNTSFCFLDIRSPGLGDTAMYLCATSRDSRRDGELFFGEGSRLTVL.

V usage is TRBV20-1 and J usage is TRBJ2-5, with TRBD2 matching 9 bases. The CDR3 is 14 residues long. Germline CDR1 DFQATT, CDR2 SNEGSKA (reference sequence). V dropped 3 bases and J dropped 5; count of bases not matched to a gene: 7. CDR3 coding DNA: TGCAGTGCTAGTATCCTAGCGGGGTTCGAGACCCAGTACTTC. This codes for CSASILAGFETQYF.

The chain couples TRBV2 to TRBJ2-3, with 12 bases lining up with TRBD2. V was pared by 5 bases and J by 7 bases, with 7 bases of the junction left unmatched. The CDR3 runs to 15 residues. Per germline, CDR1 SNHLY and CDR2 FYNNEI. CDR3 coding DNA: TGTGCCAGCAGTCGACTAGCGGGAGTTCTAAATACGCAGTATTTT. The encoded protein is CASSRLAGVLNTQYF.

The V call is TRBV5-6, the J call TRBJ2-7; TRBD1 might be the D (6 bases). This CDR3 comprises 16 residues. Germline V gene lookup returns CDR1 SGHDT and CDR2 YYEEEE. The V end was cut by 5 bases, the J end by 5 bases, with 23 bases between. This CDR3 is CASSSTHRGGNDEQYF. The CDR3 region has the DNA TGTGCCAGCAGTTCCACCCACCGAGGGGGTAACGACGAGCAGTACTTC.

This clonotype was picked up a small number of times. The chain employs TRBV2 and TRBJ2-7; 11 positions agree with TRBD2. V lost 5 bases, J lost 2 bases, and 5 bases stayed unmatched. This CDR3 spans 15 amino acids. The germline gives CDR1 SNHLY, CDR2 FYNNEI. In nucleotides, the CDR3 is TGTGCCAGCAGTTACCTAGCGGGAGGAGCCTACGAGCAGTACTTC. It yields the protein CASSYLAGGAYEQYF.

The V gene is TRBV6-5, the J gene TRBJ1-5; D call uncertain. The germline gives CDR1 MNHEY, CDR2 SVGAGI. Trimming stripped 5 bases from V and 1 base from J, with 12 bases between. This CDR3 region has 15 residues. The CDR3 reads CASSPLGVSNQPQHF. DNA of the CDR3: TGTGCCAGCAGTCCCCTCGGGGTCAGCAATCAGCCCCAGCATTTT.

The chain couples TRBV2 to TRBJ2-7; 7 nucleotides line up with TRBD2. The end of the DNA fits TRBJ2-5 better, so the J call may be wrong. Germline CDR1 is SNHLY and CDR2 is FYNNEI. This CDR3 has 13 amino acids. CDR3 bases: TGTGCCAGCAGAGTAAGCGGGGAGGAGACCCAGTACTTC. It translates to CASRVSGEETQYF.

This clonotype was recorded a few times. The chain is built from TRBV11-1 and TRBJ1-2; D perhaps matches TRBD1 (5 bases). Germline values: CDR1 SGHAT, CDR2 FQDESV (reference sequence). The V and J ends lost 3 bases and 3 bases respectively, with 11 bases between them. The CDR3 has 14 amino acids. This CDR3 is CASSFGGTHYGYTF. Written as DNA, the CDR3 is TGTGCCAGCAGCTTCGGTGGGACGCACTATGGCTACACCTTC.

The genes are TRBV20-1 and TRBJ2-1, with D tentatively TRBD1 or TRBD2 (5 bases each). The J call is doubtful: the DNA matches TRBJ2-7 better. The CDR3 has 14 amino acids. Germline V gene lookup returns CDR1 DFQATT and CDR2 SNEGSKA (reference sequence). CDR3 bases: TGCAGTGCCCTAGCCCACAGGTCGAGTTACGAGCAGTACTTC. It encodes CSALAHRSSYEQYF.

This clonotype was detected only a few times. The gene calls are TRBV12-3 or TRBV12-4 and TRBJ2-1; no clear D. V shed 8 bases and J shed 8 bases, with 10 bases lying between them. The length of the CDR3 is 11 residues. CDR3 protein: CASENNDEQFF. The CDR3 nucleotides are TGTGCCAGCGAGAACAATGATGAGCAGTTCTTC.

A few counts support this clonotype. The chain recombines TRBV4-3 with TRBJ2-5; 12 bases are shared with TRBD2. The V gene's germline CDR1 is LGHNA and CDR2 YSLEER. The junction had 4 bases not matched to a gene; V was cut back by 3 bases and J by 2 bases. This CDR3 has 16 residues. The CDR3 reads CASSQRLAGEQETQYF. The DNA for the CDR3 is TGCGCCAGCAGCCAGAGACTAGCGGGGGAACAAGAGACCCAGTACTTC.

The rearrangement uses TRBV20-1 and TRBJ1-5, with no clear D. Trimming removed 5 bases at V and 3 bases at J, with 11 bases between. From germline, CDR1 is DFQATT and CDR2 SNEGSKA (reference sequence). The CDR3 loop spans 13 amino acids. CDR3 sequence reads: CSAQRRVNQPQHF. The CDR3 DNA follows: TGCAGTGCTCAAAGGAGGGTCAATCAGCCCCAGCATTTT.